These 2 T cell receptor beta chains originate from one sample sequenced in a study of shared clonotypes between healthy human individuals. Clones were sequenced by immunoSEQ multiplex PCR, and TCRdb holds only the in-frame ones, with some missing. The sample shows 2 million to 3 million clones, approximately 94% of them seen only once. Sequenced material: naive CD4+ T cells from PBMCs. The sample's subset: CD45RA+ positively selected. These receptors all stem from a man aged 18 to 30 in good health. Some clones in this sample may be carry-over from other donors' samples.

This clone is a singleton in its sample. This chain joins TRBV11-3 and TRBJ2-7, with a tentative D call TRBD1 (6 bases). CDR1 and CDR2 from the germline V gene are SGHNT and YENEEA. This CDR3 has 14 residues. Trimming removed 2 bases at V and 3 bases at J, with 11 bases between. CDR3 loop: CASSLSGAGYEQYF. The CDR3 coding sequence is TGTGCCAGCAGCTTATCAGGGGCTGGCTACGAGCAGTACTTC.

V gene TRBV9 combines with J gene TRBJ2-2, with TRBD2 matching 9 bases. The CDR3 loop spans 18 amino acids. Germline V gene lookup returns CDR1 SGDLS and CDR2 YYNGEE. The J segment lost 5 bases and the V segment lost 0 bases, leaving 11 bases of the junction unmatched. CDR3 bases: TGTGCCAGCAGCGTAGGGATAAGGGGACTAGCAGAGACCGGGGAGCTGTTTTTT. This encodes CASSVGIRGLAETGELFF.